These 21 T cell receptor beta chains came from one sample sequenced in a study of cytomegalovirus exposure and HLA in healthy donors (dated 2017 in TCRdb). Libraries were made using the immunoSEQ multiplex PCR assay. Sourced from immuneACCESS, this table was stored by TCRdb with only in-frame sequences that have V and J called. A share of the clones is absent; for the studies checked, an unresolved V gene accounts for under half, and the remainder has no known explanation. The sample profile shows about 120,000 clones; more than 70% of them were found once. The top ten clonotypes cover about 2.2% of the sample. The sequencing sample was made of PBMCs. The receptors shown here come from a woman younger than 45 in good health and CMV-seronegative.

The CDR3: CASSDRGLMDTEAFF. The CDR3 region has the DNA TGTGCCAGTAGTGACAGGGGGCTGATGGACACTGAAGCTTTCTTT. This rearrangement joins TRBV19 to TRBJ1-1; 10 bases map to TRBD1. The CDR3 consists of 15 residues. Unmatched junction bases numbered 6, after V lost 5 bases and J lost 3 bases. Germline CDR1 reads LNHDA; CDR2 reads SQIVND (reference sequence). The entire variable domain, with the rest obtained from reference TRBV19 and TRBJ1-1, is as follows: DGGITQSPKYLFRKEGQNVTLSCEQNLNHDAMYWYRQDPGQGLRLIYYSQIVNDFQKGDIAEGYSVSREKKESFPLTVTSAQKNPTAFYLCASSDRGLMDTEAFFGQGTRLTVV.

J is TRBJ1-1 and V is TRBV9, with a weak D call TRBD1 (5 bases). Trimming stripped 0 bases from V and 4 bases from J, with 10 bases between. The CDR3 spans 14 residues. Germline-derived CDR1 and CDR2 are SGDLS and YYNGEE. CDR3 protein: CASSVGPGGTEAFF. As DNA, the CDR3 is TGTGCCAGCAGCGTAGGCCCGGGGGGCACTGAAGCTTTCTTT.

The chain recombines TRBV5-1 with TRBJ2-1, with 7 positions matching TRBD2. Per the germline V gene, CDR1 is SGHRS and CDR2 is YFSETQ. With 2 bases clipped from V and 7 bases from J, the junction kept 6 bases outside the gene matches. The CDR3 is made up of 14 amino acids. CDR3 sequence (DNA): TGCGCCAGCAGCTTTCGGGGGGAAGGAAATGAGCAGTTCTTC. Amino acids: CASSFRGEGNEQFF.

The V and J genes are TRBV4-1 and TRBJ2-6; D perhaps matches TRBD1 (5 bases). The CDR3 length is 18 residues. Germline V lookup: CDR1 MGHRA, CDR2 YSYEKL. The germline V and J ends were trimmed by 3 bases and 1 base, with 16 bases remaining between them. Here the CDR3 reads CASSHRQSQPSGANVLTF. CDR3 DNA: TGCGCCAGCAGCCATCGACAGTCGCAACCTTCTGGGGCCAACGTCCTGACTTTC.

The V gene is TRBV2, the J gene TRBJ1-3, with D uncertain. Germline CDR1 reads SNHLY; CDR2 reads FYNNEI. V shed 2 bases and J shed 0 bases, with 8 bases lying between them. The CDR3 is 15 residues long. CDR3 in DNA: TGTGCCAGCAGTGAACCTTATAGCTCTGGAAACACCATATATTTT. Translation gives CASSEPYSSGNTIYF.

This clone appeared once. This chain uses TRBV18 with TRBJ1-1; D remains unclear. V was clipped by 6 bases and J by 1 base, with 6 bases between them. The CDR3 extends over 12 amino acids. CDR1 is KGHSH, CDR2 LQKENI, per germline. Here the CDR3 reads CASSYKNTEAFF. The CDR3 DNA reads as TGTGCCAGCTCCTATAAGAACACTGAAGCTTTCTTT.

This clone was recorded a few times. The genes are TRBV4-1 and TRBJ1-2, with 7 bases fitting TRBD1. Losses at the gene ends were 5 bases for V and 8 bases for J; bases not matched to a gene: 14. CDR1 is MGHRA, CDR2 YSYEKL, per germline. The CDR3 spans 15 residues. The CDR3 is CASSSGGLGQRGYTF. The DNA of the CDR3 is TGCGCCAGCAGCTCGGGAGGGTTGGGACAGCGAGGCTACACCTTC.

The chain couples TRBV29-1 to TRBJ1-1, with 9 bases matching TRBD1. The CDR3 has 13 amino acids. The V gene's germline CDR1 is SQVTM and CDR2 ANQGSEA. The trim removed 7 bases at V and 0 bases at J, leaving 3 bases unmatched. CDR3 protein: CSAGDRVNTEAFF. The CDR3 DNA sequence: TGCAGCGCCGGGGACAGGGTGAACACTGAAGCTTTCTTT.

CDR3 DNA sequence: TGTGCCAGCAGCCAAGATTTCGCGGGGAAAAACTATGGCTACACCTTC. Its protein product is CASSQDFAGKNYGYTF. The chain has TRBV4-2 and TRBJ1-2; D not resolved. V was shortened by 0 bases and J by 2 bases, with 13 bases between the two germline ends. The CDR3 is made up of 16 amino acids. Germline CDR1 LGHNA, CDR2 YNFKEQ.

The chain uses TRBV19 and TRBJ2-7; 8 positions agree with TRBD2. This CDR3 comprises 16 residues. CDR1 and CDR2 (germline): LNHDA, SQIVND (reference sequence). The V segment lost 0 bases and the J segment 1 base; nucleotides outside the gene matches: 5. The CDR3 DNA follows: TGTGCCAGTAGTATAGAGTGGGGGACTAGGTCCTACGAGCAGTACTTC. Its translation: CASSIEWGTRSYEQYF.

In DNA, the CDR3 is TGTGCCAGCATGGGGGGGGTCTATGGCTACACCTTC. Amino acids: CASMGGVYGYTF. The genes are TRBV2 and TRBJ1-2, with a tentative D call TRBD1 (5 bases). Germline lookup yields CDR1 SNHLY and CDR2 FYNNEI. Trimming pared 7 bases from V and 4 bases from J, leaving 10 bases between. The CDR3 totals 12 residues.

The rearrangement joins TRBV9 to TRBJ2-2, with 7 bases lining up with TRBD1. The trim removed 4 bases at V and 7 bases at J, leaving 16 bases unmatched. The CDR3 consists of 17 residues. CDR1 and CDR2 from the germline V gene are SGDLS and YYNGEE. DNA of the CDR3: TGTGCCAGCAGCCCCCGGGCAACAGGGGTTTTCAGCGGGGAGCTGTTTTTT. Amino acids: CASSPRATGVFSGELFF.

The V and J genes are TRBV19 and TRBJ1-1; D uncertain. The length of the CDR3 is 14 residues. Trimming removed 5 bases from V and 2 bases from J, with 12 bases in between. Germline CDR1 and CDR2: LNHDA and SQIVND (reference sequence). As DNA, the CDR3 is TGTGCCAGTAGTCGATTGGGCGAAAACACTGAAGCTTTCTTT. Translating gives CASSRLGENTEAFF.

The J gene is TRBJ2-5, the V gene TRBV9, with 8 bases fitting TRBD1. This CDR3 comprises 16 residues. V gave up 0 bases and J gave up 1 base; unmatched junction bases: 5. Germline lookup yields CDR1 SGDLS and CDR2 YYNGEE. DNA of the CDR3: TGTGCCAGCAGCGTAGGAGGACAGGGTGCCCAAGAGACCCAGTACTTC. Its protein product is CASSVGGQGAQETQYF.

V gene TRBV5-6 combines with J gene TRBJ2-5; D not certain. This CDR3 has 12 amino acids. Germline V gene lookup returns CDR1 SGHDT and CDR2 YYEEEE. Trimming left V 4 bases short and J 5 bases short, with 9 bases between. Here the CDR3 DNA reads TGTGCCAGCAGCGTACTTGAGGAGACCCAGTACTTC. It encodes CASSVLEETQYF.

J is TRBJ2-3 and V is TRBV10-3; D is ambiguous. Germline CDR1 ENHRY, CDR2 SYGVKD. The germline V and J ends were trimmed by 2 bases and 0 bases, with 3 bases remaining between them. CDR3 size: 13 residues. The CDR3 DNA reads TGTGCCATCAGTGAGCTTAGCACAGATACGCAGTATTTT. Its translation is CAISELSTDTQYF.

The chain has TRBV7-3 and TRBJ2-2; 8 bases map to TRBD1. The CDR3 sequence is 16 residues long. Per the germline V gene, CDR1 is SGHTA and CDR2 is FQGTGA. Trimming at V came to 0 bases and at J to 7 bases, leaving 7 bases not matched to a gene. CDR3: CASSLTRRGRGGELFF. The CDR3 nucleotides are TGTGCCAGCAGCTTAACGCGCAGGGGGCGCGGCGGGGAGCTGTTTTTT.

This clone has just one count. V is TRBV5-1 and J is TRBJ2-1, with TRBD2 identical over 12 bases. The CDR3 runs 17 residues. Germline V gene sequence: CDR1 SGHRS, CDR2 YFSETQ. The V segment lost 5 bases and the J segment 10 bases; nucleotides outside the gene matches: 16. The CDR3 spells CASSRASGGADSREQFF. The CDR3 DNA reads TGCGCCAGCAGTCGGGCTAGCGGGGGGGCCGATTCGCGCGAGCAGTTCTTC.

The chain employs TRBV18 and TRBJ1-2, with 9 bases identical to TRBD1. Germline CDR1 and CDR2: KGHSH and LQKENI. With V trimmed by 3 bases and J by 8 bases, 4 bases remained unmatched. The CDR3 extends over 13 amino acids. CDR3 nucleotides: TGTGCCAGCTCACCGGGACAGGGCGACGGCTACACCTTC. It translates to CASSPGQGDGYTF. Filled out from reference TRBV18 and TRBJ1-2, the complete variable domain reads NAGVMQNPRHLVRRRGQEARLRCSPMKGHSHVYWYRQLPEEGLKFMVYLQKENIIDESGMPKERFSAEFPKEGPSILRIQQVVRGDSAAYFCASSPGQGDGYTFGSGTRLTVV.

The V call is TRBV7-2, the J call TRBJ1-6; D is perhaps TRBD1 (5 bases). V lost 3 bases and J lost 8, with 17 bases in between. The CDR3 is made up of 16 amino acids. CDR1 is SGHTA and CDR2 is FQGNSA in the germline V gene. The CDR3 reads CASSFNRQGPDSPLHF. The CDR3 DNA sequence: TGTGCCAGCAGCTTCAATCGCCAGGGCCCCGATTCACCCCTCCACTTT.

The chain is built from TRBV7-8 and TRBJ1-6, with 8 bases identical to TRBD1. CDR1 and CDR2 (germline): SGHVS, FQNEAQ. V lost 5 bases and J lost 4; bases outside the gene matches: 10. This CDR3 has 17 amino acids. CDR3 DNA sequence: TGTGCCAGCAGCGCGAGGTCAGGGGGCGGGTATAATTCACCCCTCCACTTT. Protein: CASSARSGGGYNSPLHF. Together with reference TRBV7-8 and TRBJ1-6, the CDR3 gives the full variable domain: GAGVSQSPRYKVAKRGQDVALRCDPISGHVSLFWYQQALGQGPEFLTYFQNEAQLDKSGLPSDRFFAERPEGSVSTLKIQRTQQEDSAVYLCASSARSGGGYNSPLHFGNGTRLTVT.